This T cell receptor beta chain derives from a study of shared clonotypes between healthy human individuals. For the study at large: Two women and three men aged 18 to 49 served as donors.

Germline V lookup: CDR1 SGHRS, CDR2 YFSETQ. The CDR3 covers 13 residues. The V end lost 0 bases, the J end lost 2 bases, and 5 bases lay between the germline ends. Generated by immunoSEQ multiplex PCR, the TCRdb table keeps only in-frame clones and is missing some. Among nearly 1,000,000 clones listed, over 75% were seen once. This chain joins TRBV5-1 and TRBJ2-5; D is uncertain. Specimen: memory CD4+ T cells sorted from blood. As for subset: CD45RA-negative fraction. The clonotype comes from a man between 18 and 29 years old in good health. The CDR3, as DNA: TGCGCCAGCAGCTTGGTCCTTCAAGAGACCCAGTACTTC. This sequence encodes CASSLVLQETQYF.